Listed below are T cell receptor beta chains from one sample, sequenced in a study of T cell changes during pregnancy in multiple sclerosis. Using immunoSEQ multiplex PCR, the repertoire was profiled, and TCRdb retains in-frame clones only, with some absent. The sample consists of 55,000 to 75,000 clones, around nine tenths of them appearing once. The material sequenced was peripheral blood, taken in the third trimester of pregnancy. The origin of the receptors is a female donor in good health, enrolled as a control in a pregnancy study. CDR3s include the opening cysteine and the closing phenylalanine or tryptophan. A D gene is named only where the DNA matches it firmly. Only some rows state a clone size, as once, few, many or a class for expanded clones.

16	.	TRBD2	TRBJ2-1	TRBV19	TGTGCCAGTAGTGTCGCTCTAGCGGGGGCCTACAATGAGCAGTTCTTC	CASSVALAGAYNEQFF
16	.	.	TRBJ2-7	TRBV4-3	TGCGCCAGCAGCCCTAGATGGGACACTCCATTTTACGAGCAGTACTTC	CASSPRWDTPFYEQYF
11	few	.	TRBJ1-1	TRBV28	TGTGCCAGCAGTTTAGCCGGAGGAGCTTTCTTT	CASSLAGGAFF
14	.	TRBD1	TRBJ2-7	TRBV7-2	TGTGCCAGCAGCCTCCGAAGAGGGGGCAACGAGCAGTACTTC	CASSLRRGGNEQYF
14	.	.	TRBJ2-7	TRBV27	TGTGCCAGCAGTCCCCAAGACTTAGACTACGAGCAGTACTTC	CASSPQDLDYEQYF
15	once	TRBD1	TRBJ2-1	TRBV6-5	TGTGCCAGCAGCCCCGACAGGGGGGCTTACAATGAGCAGTTCTTC	CASSPDRGAYNEQFF
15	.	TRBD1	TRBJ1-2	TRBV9	TGTGCCAGCAGCTACACCGGGACAGCGAACTATGGCTACACCTTC	CASSYTGTANYGYTF
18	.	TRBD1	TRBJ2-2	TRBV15	TGTGCCACCAGCAGACCTAAACAGGGGTCTAAGAACACCGGGGAGCTGTTTTTT	CATSRPKQGSKNTGELFF
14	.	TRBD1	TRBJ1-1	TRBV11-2	TGTGCCAGCAGCCGCGGGGTGGACAGGGCTGAAGCTTTCTTT	CASSRGVDRAEAFF
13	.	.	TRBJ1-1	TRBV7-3	TGTGCCAGCAGCTTTACAGAGAACACTGAAGCTTTCTTT	CASSFTENTEAFF
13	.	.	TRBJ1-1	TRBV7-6	TGTGCCAGCACAATCGGAGAGAACACTGAAGCTTTCTTT	CASTIGENTEAFF
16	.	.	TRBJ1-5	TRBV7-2	TGTGCCAGCAGCTTATTCTGGACATCAAGGGATCAGCCCCAGCATTTT	CASSLFWTSRDQPQHF
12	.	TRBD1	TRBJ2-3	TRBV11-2	TGTGCCAGCAGCCCACAGGGGAATACGCAGTATTTT	CASSPQGNTQYF
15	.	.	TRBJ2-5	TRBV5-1	TGCGCCAGCAGCTTGACCGGGCCCCGGGGGGAGACCCAGTACTTC	CASSLTGPRGETQYF
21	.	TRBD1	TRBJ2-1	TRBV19	TGTGCCAGTAGTATAGTTCTAGGGGACAGGGAGCTGAGGAGCTCCTACAATGAGCAGTTCTTC	CASSIVLGDRELRSSYNEQFF
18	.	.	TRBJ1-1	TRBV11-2	TGTGCCAGCAGCTTAGTTTTTGCGGGGGGCGATTCGGGCACTGAAGCTTTCTTT	CASSLVFAGGDSGTEAFF
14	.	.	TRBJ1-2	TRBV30	TGTGCCTGGACGGCGGCGTTAGCTAACTATGGCTACACCTTC	CAWTAALANYGYTF
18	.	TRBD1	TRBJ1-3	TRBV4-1	TGCGCCAGCAGCCAAGGCGTCCCAGGGGGATCTCTCGGAAACACCATATATTTT	CASSQGVPGGSLGNTIYF
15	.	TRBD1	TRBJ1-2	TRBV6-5	TGTGCCAGCAGTCCGAGACAGGGGGCTCGTTATGGCTACACCTTC	CASSPRQGARYGYTF
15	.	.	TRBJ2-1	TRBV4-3	TGCGCCAGCAGCCCCTACGGTCGGTCCTACAATGAGCAGTTCTTC	CASSPYGRSYNEQFF
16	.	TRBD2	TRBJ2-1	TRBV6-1	TGTGCCAGCAGTGGGGAGAGCGGGGGGTCCTACAATGAGCAGTTCTTC	CASSGESGGSYNEQFF
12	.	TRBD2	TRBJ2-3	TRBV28	TGTGCCAGCAGTTTCGACAGCCGGACTAGGTATTTT	CASSFDSRTRYF
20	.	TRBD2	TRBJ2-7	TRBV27	TGTGCCAGCAGTCCGCGTGGACTAGCGGGGGCATTGGGGCTACTAGGGGAGCAGTACTTC	CASSPRGLAGALGLLGEQYF
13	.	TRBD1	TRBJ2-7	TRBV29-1	TGCAGCGTCCTCGGGACAGGTCCCTACGAGCAGTACTTC	CSVLGTGPYEQYF
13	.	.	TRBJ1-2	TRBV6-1	TGTGCCAGCAGTGAGAGGGAGTGGTATGGCTACACCTTC	CASSEREWYGYTF
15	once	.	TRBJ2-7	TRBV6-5	TGTGCCAGCAGCCTCGGGGGAAGGCCAACCTACGAGCAGTACTTC	CASSLGGRPTYEQYF
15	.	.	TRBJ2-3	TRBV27	TGTGCCAGCAGTTTAGGCGGGGAGAGCACAGATACGCAGTATTTT	CASSLGGESTDTQYF
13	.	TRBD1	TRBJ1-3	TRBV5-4	TGTGCCACCCGACAGGGAGTTGGAAACACCATATATTTT	CATRQGVGNTIYF
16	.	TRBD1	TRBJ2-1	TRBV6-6	TGTGCCAGCAGACCTGCTCCGGGACAGCCCCCCCATGAGCAGTTCTTC	CASRPAPGQPPHEQFF
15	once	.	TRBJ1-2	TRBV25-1	TGTGCCAGCAGTGATCGGGCCGGGGTTGGCTATGGCTACACCTTC	CASSDRAGVGYGYTF
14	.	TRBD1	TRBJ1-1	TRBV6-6	TGTGCCAGCACCGTGGACAGGGAGAACACTGAAGCTTTCTTT	CASTVDRENTEAFF
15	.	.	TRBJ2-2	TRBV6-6	TGTGCCAGCAGTTACTCGGACCAGGGGACCGGGGAGCTGTTTTTT	CASSYSDQGTGELFF
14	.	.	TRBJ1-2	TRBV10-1	TGCGCCAGCAGGGATCCCGGACAGTACTATGGCTACACCTTC	CASRDPGQYYGYTF
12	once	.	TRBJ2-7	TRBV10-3	TGTGCCATCGGGAGGATCTCCTACGAGCAGTACTTC	CAIGRISYEQYF
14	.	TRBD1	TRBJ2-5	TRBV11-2	TGTGCCAGCGGGGACAGGGGGCTCGAAAAGACCCAGTACTTC	CASGDRGLEKTQYF